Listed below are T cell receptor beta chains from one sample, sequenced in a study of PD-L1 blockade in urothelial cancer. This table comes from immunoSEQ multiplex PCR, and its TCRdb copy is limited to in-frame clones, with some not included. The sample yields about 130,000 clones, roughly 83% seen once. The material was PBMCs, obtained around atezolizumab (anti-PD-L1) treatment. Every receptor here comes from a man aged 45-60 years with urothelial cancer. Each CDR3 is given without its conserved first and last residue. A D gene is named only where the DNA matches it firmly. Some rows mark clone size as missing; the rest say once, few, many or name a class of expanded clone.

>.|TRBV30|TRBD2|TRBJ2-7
ASRTSGGVVQY
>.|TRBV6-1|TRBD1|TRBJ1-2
ASGTGSGYT
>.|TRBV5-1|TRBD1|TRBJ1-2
ASSLEDRPYGYT
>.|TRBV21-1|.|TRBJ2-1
ASSKRSRIVYNEQF
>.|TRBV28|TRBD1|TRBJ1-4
ASSLTGGKLF
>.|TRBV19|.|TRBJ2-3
ASSIIGTDTQY
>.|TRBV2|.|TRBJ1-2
ASSVSGIMTGYT
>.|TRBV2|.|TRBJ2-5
ASSEVGGRETQY
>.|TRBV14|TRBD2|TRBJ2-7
ASSQGMSGSVQQY
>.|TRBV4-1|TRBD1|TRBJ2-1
ASRDREHVEGVVSEQF
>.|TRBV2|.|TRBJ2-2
ASSAQGLVTGELF
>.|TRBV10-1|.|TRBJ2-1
ASTPSNEQF
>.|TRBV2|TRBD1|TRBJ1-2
ASSGETGSYGYT
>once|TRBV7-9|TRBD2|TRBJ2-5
ASSAGTSGETQY
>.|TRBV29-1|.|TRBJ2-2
SALSRGPGELF
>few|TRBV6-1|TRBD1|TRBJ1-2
ASSAPMTGTIYGYT
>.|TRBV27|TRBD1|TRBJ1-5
ASSQQGGGNQPQH